This entry is about one T cell receptor (beta chain). The immunoSEQ assay amplified TCRB CDR3 from up to 2 ug DNA. Generated by immunoSEQ multiplex PCR, the TCRdb table keeps only in-frame clones and is missing some. The top ten clones hold approximately 2.7% of a sample with 99,000 or so clones, almost 90% of them seen once. The time point was: after dendritic cell vaccination, including at tumor progression/relapse. Selection required adequate fresh-frozen tumor tissue plus more than two years' survival data. This entry is derived from a study of glioma-infiltrating T cells after dendritic cell vaccination. The input for sequencing was blood, taken after dendritic cell vaccination. This TCR was recovered from a human donor with glioblastoma.

This CDR3 reads CASSVEPGGLYEQYF. CDR3 DNA sequence: TGTGCCAGCAGCGTAGAGCCAGGGGGCTTATACGAGCAGTACTTC. This chain links TRBV9 with TRBJ2-7, with 8 bases identical to TRBD1. Germline lookup yields CDR1 SGDLS and CDR2 YYNGEE. The V gene end was trimmed by 0 bases and the J gene end by 4 bases; junction bases not matched to a gene: 6. The CDR3 has 15 residues.